The rows below give T cell receptor beta chains drawn from one sample of a study of blood T cell repertoires in COVID-19. Assay used: immunoSEQ multiplex PCR; TCRdb lists only in-frame clones, some missing. This sample has roughly 68,000 clones, with about 81% found just once. What was sequenced was peripheral blood. These receptor sequences come from a human donor in a cohort sampled during active COVID-19. CDR3s leave out the opening cysteine and the closing phenylalanine or tryptophan. Some rows mark clone size as missing; the rest say once, few, many or name a class of expanded clone.

J,size,V,CDR3
TRBJ2-7,-,TRBV6-1,ASSEFGPEEQY
TRBJ2-3,-,TRBV6-2/TRBV6-3,ASSYSSGQSDTQY
TRBJ2-7,-,TRBV28,ASGWQGATDYEQY
TRBJ1-1,-,TRBV6-5,ASSSGLSNTEAF
TRBJ1-6,-,TRBV18,ASSQDFSSYNSPLH
TRBJ2-7,-,TRBV18,ASSPSDRVHEQY
TRBJ2-2,-,TRBV6-2/TRBV6-3,ASSPQVRDTGELF
TRBJ2-3,-,TRBV5-8,ASSLVLARDTQY
TRBJ2-7,-,TRBV28,ASSLRGQVYEQY
TRBJ2-2,-,TRBV6-2/TRBV6-3,ASSYSIGQNTGELF
TRBJ2-2,-,TRBV6-5,ASSYVPSGELF
TRBJ2-7,-,TRBV9,ASSVAAGVPHEQY
TRBJ2-1,few,TRBV10-3,AIRAGGYNEQF
TRBJ2-1,few,TRBV27,ASSTGVIYYNEQF
TRBJ2-5,-,TRBV10-3,AISESSGGQETQY
TRBJ2-6,-,TRBV4-3,ASSQDWAELFSGANVLT
TRBJ2-5,-,TRBV6-5,ASSRGSLETQY
TRBJ2-7,-,TRBV7-9,ASSFEVYEQY
TRBJ2-5,-,TRBV28,ASSSGRLQETQY
TRBJ1-3,few,TRBV30,AWSGQVISGNTIY
TRBJ1-3,-,TRBV30,AWSAARTYRSGNTIY
TRBJ2-4,few,TRBV7-2,ASSSHRGTKNIQY
TRBJ2-1,-,TRBV15,ATSFRGGGNNEQF
TRBJ2-3,-,TRBV7-9,ASSSLAGGQGDTQY
TRBJ2-7,-,TRBV10-3,AIGDGGAYEQY
TRBJ2-1,-,TRBV28,ASSSPGQKYNEQF
TRBJ2-1,-,TRBV19,ASSIVLFRGKQF
TRBJ2-7,medium-sized,TRBV7-2,ASSLGLGQAYEQY
TRBJ2-5,-,TRBV27,ASSRGQGDGRGRQETQY
TRBJ2-7,-,TRBV27,ASSSDSTYEQY
TRBJ2-7,-,TRBV19,ASSGLVGGDSYEQY
TRBJ2-1,-,TRBV6-1,ASSGRDRGPLMSYNEQF
TRBJ2-5,-,TRBV5-6,ASSPGQGQETQY
TRBJ1-1,few,TRBV18,ASSLGQMNTEAF
TRBJ2-1,-,TRBV30,AWSRGNEQF
TRBJ1-1,-,TRBV9,ASSAGGTEAF
TRBJ1-4,-,TRBV27,ASSLGARFGEKLF